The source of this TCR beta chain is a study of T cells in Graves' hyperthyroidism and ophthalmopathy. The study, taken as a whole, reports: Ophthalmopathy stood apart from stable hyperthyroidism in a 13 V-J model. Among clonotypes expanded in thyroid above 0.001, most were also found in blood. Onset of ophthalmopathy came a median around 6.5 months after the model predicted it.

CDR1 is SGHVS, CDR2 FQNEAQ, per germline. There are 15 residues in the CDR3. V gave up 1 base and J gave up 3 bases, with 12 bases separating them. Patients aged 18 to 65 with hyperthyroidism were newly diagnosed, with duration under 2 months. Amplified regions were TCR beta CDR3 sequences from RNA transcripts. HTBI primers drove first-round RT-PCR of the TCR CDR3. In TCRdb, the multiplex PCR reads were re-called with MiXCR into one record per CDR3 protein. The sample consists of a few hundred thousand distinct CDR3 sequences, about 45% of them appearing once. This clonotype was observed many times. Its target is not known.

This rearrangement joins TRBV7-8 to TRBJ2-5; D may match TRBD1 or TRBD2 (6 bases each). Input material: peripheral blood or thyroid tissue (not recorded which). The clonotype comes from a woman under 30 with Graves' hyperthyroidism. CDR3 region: CASSLGTGAEETQYF. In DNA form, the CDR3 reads TGTGCCAGCAGCTTAGGAACGGGGGCGGAAGAGACCCAGTACTTC.